This TCR beta chain was identified in a study of cytomegalovirus exposure and HLA in healthy donors. The CDR3 has 13 residues. Looked up from germline, CDR1 is SEHNR and CDR2 is FQNEAQ (reference sequence). PCR involved 60 Vbeta and 13 Jbeta primers. The assay was immunoSEQ multiplex PCR, and TCRdb's table has in-frame clones only and misses some. Among some 80,000 clones listed, 60% to 80% were seen once. Regarding the study as a whole: Donors were assumed by presence/absence analyses to have roughly uniform sequencing depth. The only immune exposure information that was available was CMV serostatus. TCR beta sequences reportedly predicted the HLA-A and HLA-B alleles of most subjects accurately.

Notes on this clone: The antigen remains unidentified. Germline and junction disagree at one end, which may indicate a read error.

Sequencing input: PBMCs. This sequence was found in a man aged 50-60 years in good health and CMV-seronegative. V usage is TRBV7-9 and J usage is TRBJ2-1; 9 nucleotides align to TRBD2. CDR3 DNA sequence: TGTTCCAGCAGCTTTCAAGCGGGGGGACCGCAGTTCTTC. Its translation: CSSSFQAGGPQFF.